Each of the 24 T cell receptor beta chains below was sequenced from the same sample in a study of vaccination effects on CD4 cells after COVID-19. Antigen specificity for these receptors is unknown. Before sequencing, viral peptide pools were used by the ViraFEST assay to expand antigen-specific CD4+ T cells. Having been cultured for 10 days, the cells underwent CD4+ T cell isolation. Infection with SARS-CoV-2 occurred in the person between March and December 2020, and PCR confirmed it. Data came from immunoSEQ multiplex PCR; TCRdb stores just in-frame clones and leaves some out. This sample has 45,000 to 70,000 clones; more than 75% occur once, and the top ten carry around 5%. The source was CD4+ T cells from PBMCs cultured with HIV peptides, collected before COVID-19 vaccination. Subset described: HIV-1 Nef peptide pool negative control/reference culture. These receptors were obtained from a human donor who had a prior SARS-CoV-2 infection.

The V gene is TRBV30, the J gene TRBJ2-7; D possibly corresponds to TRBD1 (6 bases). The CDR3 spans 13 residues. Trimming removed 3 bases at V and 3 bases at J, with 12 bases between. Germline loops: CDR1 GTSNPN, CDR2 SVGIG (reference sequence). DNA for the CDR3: TGTGCCTGGAGCAGGGGACGGGACTACGAGCAGTACTTC. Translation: CAWSRGRDYEQYF.

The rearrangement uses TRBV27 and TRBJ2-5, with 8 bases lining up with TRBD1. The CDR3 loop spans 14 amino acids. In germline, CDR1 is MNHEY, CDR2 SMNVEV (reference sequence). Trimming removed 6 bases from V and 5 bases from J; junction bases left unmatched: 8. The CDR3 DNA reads TGTGCCAGCAGGGACCAGGGGGCTGGGGAGACCCAGTACTTC. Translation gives CASRDQGAGETQYF.

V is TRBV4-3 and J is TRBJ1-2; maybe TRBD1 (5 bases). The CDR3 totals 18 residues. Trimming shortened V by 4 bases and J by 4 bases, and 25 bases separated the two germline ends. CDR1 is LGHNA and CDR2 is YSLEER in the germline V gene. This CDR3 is CASSPRPAGTVSVYGYTF. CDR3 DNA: TGCGCCAGCAGCCCCAGGCCGGCAGGGACGGTCTCCGTCTATGGCTACACCTTC.

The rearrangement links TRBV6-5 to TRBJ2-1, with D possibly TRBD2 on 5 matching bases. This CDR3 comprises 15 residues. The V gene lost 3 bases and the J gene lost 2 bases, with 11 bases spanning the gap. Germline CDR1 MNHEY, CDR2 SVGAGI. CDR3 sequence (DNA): TGTGCCAGCAGTTATCGGCTAGCACCCTACAATGAGCAGTTCTTC. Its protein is CASSYRLAPYNEQFF.

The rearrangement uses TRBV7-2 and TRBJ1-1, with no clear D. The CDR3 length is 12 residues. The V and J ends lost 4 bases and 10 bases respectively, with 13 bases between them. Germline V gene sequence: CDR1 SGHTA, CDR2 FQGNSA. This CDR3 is CASSSNEQAAFF. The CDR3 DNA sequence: TGTGCCAGCAGCTCAAACGAGCAGGCAGCTTTCTTT. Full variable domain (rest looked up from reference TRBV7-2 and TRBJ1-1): GAGVSQSPSNKVTEKGKDVELRCDPISGHTALYWYRQSLGQGLEFLIYFQGNSAPDKSGLPSDRFSAERTGGSVSTLTIQRTQQEDSAVYLCASSSNEQAAFFGQGTRLTVV.

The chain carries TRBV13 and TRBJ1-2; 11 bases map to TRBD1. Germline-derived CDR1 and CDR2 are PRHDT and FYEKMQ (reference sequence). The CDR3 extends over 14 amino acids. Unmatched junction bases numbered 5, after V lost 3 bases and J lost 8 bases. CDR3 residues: CASSFGQGAVGYTF. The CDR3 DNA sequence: TGTGCCAGCAGCTTCGGACAGGGGGCTGTAGGCTACACCTTC.

The CDR3, as DNA: TGTGCCAGCAGCTTAGTGACTAGTTCTTTTGTCACCGGGGAGCTGTTTTTT. Its protein product is CASSLVTSSFVTGELFF. The chain joins TRBV11-3 to TRBJ2-2, with D possibly TRBD2 on 6 matching bases. V was trimmed by 1 base and J by 4 bases, leaving 16 bases between them. This CDR3 has 17 residues. Germline loops: CDR1 SGHNT, CDR2 YENEEA. Together with reference TRBV11-3 and TRBJ2-2, the CDR3 gives the full variable domain: EAGVVQSPRYKIIEKKQPVAFWCNPISGHNTLYWYLQNLGQGPELLIRYENEEAVDDSQLPKDRFSAERLKGVDSTLKIQPAELGDSAVYLCASSLVTSSFVTGELFFGEGSRLTVL.

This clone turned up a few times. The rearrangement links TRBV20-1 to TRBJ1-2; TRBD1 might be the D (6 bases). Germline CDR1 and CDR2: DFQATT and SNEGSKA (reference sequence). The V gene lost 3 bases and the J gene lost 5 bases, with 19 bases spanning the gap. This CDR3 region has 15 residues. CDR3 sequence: CSASETGGVGYGYTF. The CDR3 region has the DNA TGCAGTGCTAGTGAGACAGGAGGAGTAGGTTATGGCTACACCTTC.

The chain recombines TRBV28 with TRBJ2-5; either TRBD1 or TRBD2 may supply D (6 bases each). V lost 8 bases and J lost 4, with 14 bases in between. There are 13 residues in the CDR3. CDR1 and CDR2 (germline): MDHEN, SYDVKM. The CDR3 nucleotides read TGTGCCAGCGGACTCAGGGGAGGAGAGACCCAGTACTTC. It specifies CASGLRGGETQYF.

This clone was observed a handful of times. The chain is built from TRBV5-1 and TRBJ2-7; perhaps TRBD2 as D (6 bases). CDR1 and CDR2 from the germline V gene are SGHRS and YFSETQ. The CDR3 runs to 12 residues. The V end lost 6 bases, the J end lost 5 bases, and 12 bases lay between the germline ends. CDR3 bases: TGCGCCAGCAACTTAGCGGATGACGAGCAGTACTTC. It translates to CASNLADDEQYF. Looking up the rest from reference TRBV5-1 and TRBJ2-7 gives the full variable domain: KAGVTQTPRYLIKTRGQQVTLSCSPISGHRSVSWYQQTPGQGLQFLFEYFSETQRNKGNFPGRFSGRQFSNSRSEMNVSTLELGDSALYLCASNLADDEQYFGPGTRLTVT.

The CDR3 bases are TGTGCCAGCTCACTAAGTGGACCGATAAATTCACCCCTCCACTTT. As protein: CASSLSGPINSPLHF. The V call is TRBV18, the J call TRBJ1-6; D is undetermined. CDR1 and CDR2 from the germline V gene are KGHSH and LQKENI. The CDR3 consists of 15 residues. With 4 bases removed from V and 7 bases from J, the gap between germline ends came to 14 bases. Full variable domain (outside the CDR3, taken from reference TRBV18 and TRBJ1-6): NAGVMQNPRHLVRRRGQEARLRCSPMKGHSHVYWYRQLPEEGLKFMVYLQKENIIDESGMPKERFSAEFPKEGPSILRIQQVVRGDSAAYFCASSLSGPINSPLHFGNGTRLTVT.

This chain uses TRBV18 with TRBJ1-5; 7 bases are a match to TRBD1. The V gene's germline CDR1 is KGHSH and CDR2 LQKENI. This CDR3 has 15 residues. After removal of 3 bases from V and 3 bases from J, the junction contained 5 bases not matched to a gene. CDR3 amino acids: CASSPPGQFNQPQHF. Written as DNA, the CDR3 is TGTGCCAGCTCACCTCCGGGACAGTTCAATCAGCCCCAGCATTTT.

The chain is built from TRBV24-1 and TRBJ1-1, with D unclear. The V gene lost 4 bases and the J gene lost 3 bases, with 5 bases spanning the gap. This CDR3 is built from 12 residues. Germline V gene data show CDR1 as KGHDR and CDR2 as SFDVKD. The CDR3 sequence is CATSDSDTEAFF. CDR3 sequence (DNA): TGTGCCACCAGTGACTCTGACACTGAAGCTTTCTTT.

CDR3 amino acids: CASSLRTGREADTQYF. Written as DNA, the CDR3 is TGTGCCAGCAGCCTTCGGACTGGGCGTGAGGCAGATACGCAGTATTTT. The V and J genes are TRBV7-3 and TRBJ2-3; D is possibly TRBD2 (5 bases). The CDR3 totals 16 residues. The V end lost 5 bases, the J end lost 4 bases, and 19 bases lay between the germline ends. In germline, CDR1 is SGHTA, CDR2 FQGTGA.

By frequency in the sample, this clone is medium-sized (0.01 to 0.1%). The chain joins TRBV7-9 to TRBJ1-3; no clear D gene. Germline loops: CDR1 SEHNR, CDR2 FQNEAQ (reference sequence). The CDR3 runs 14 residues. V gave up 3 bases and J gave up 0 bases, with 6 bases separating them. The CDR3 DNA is TGTGCCAGCAGCTTTAGCTTCTCTGGAAACACCATATATTTT. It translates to CASSFSFSGNTIYF.

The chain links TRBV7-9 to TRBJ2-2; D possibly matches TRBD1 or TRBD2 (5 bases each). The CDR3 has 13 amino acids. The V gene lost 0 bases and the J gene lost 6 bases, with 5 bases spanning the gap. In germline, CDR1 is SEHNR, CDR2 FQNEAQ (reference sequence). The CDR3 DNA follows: TGTGCCAGCAGCTTAGCGGGGGCCGGGGAGCTGTTTTTT. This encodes CASSLAGAGELFF.

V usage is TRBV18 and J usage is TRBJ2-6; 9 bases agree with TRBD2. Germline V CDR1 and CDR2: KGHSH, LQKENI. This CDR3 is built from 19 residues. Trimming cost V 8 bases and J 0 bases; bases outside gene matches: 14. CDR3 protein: CASKKPPSGESSGANVLTF. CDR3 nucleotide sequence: TGTGCCAGCAAAAAACCCCCTAGCGGGGAGAGCTCTGGGGCCAACGTCCTGACTTTC.

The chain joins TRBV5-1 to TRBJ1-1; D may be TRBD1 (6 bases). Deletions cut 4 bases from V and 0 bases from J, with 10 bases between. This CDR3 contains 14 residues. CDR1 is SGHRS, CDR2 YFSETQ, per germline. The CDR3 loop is CASSRGTLNTEAFF. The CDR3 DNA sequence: TGCGCCAGCAGCCGGGGGACATTGAACACTGAAGCTTTCTTT.

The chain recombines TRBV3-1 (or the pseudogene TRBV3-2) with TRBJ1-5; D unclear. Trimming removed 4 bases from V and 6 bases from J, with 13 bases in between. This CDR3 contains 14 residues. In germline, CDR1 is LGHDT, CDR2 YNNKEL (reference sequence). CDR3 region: CASSPKLYGQPQHF. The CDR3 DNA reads TGTGCCAGCAGCCCCAAGCTGTACGGTCAGCCCCAGCATTTT.

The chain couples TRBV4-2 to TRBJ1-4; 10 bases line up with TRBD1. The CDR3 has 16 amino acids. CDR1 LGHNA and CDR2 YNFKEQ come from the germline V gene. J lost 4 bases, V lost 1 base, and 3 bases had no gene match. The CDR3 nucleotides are TGTGCCAGCAGCCAAGCCGACAGGGGGCTTAATGAAAAACTGTTTTTT. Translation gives CASSQADRGLNEKLFF.

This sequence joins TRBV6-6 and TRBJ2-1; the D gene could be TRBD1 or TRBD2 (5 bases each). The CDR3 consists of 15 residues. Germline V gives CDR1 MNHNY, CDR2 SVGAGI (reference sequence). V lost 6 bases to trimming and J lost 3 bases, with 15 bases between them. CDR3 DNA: TGTGCCAGCAGGGACGGGACGTCTATCTACAATGAGCAGTTCTTC. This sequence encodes CASRDGTSIYNEQFF.

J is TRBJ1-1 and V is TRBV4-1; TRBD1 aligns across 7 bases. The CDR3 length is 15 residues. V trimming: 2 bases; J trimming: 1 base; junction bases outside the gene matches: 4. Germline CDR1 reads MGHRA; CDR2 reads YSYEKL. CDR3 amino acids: CASSQLRDRNTEAFF. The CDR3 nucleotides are TGCGCCAGCAGCCAACTCAGGGACAGGAACACTGAAGCTTTCTTT.

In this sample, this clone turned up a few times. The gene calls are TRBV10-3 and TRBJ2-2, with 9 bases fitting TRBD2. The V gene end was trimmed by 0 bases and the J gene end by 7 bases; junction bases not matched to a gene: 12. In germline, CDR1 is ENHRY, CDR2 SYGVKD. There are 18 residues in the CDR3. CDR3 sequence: CAISESLLSGRYGGELFF. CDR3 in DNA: TGTGCCATCAGTGAGTCCCTCCTTAGCGGGAGATACGGCGGGGAGCTGTTTTTT.

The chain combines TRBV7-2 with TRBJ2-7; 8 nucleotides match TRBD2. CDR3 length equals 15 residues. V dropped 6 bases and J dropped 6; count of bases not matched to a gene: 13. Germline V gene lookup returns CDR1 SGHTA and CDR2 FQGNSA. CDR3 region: CASRVDWAGGGEQYF. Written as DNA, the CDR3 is TGTGCCAGCAGAGTGGATTGGGCGGGGGGAGGCGAGCAGTACTTC.